The present T cell receptor beta chain was sequenced within a study of vaccination and CD4 T cells after COVID-19. Study-wide context: The convalescent population consisted of six males and four females, two of whom were of Hispanic ethnicity. A few convalescent patients were sampled at day 14 and days 161 to 241 post-vaccination.

Findings and caveats of the study: Early timepoints after natural infection were not analyzed in these convalescent patients.

V lost 2 bases to trimming and J lost 3 bases; unmatched junction nucleotides: 5. CDR1 and CDR2 (germline): SEHNR, FQNEAQ (reference sequence). The CDR3 is 15 amino acids. The time point: late sampling 161 to 241 days after vaccination in a few convalescent patients. Specified treatment: approximately nine-day PBMC culture with coronavirus spike peptide pools or control peptides (ViraFEST assay). Turning to this clonotype: Its antigen is still unknown.

Cultured CD4+ T cell DNA underwent sequencing with the Oncomine TCR Beta short-read assay. One entry per CDR3 protein, called by TCRdb with MiXCR from the PCR reads. The top ten hold 3% to 4% of the sample, which has about 25,000 distinct CDR3 sequences, roughly a third seen once. This TCR was recovered from a human donor who had recovered from COVID-19. V gene TRBV7-9 combines with J gene TRBJ2-5, with 8 bases fitting TRBD1. Specimen: CD4+ T cells from blood, cultured in vitro, collected about 7 months after SARS-CoV-2 vaccination. The CDR3, as DNA: TGTGCCAGCAGCTTACAGGGGGCTGGAGAAGAGACCCAGTACTTC. This gives the protein CASSLQGAGEETQYF.